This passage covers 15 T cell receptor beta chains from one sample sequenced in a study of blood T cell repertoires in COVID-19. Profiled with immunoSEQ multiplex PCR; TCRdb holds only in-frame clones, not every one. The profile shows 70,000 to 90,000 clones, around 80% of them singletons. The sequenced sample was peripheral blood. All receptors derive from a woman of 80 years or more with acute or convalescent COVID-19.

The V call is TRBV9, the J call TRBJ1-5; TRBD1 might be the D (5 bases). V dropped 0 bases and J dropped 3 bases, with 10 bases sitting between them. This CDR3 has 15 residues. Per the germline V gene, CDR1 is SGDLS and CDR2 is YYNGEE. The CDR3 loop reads CASSVAGVPNQPQHF. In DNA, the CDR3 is TGTGCCAGCAGCGTAGCGGGGGTCCCCAATCAGCCCCAGCATTTT. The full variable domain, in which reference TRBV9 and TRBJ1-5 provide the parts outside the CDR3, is DSGVTQTPKHLITATGQRVTLRCSPRSGDLSVYWYQQSLDQGLQFLIQYYNGEERAKGNILERFSAQQFPDLHSELNLSSLELGDSALYFCASSVAGVPNQPQHFGDGTRLSIL.

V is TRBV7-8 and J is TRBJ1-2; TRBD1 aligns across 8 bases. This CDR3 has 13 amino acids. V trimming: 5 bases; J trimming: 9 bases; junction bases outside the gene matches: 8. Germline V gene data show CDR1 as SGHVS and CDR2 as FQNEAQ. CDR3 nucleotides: TGTGCCAGCAGCAAGGGACAGGTCGCGAGCTACACCTTC. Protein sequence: CASSKGQVASYTF.

The CDR3 is CASNQGGEAFF. The CDR3 bases are TGTGCCAGCAACCAGGGGGGTGAAGCTTTCTTT. The chain carries TRBV12-3 or TRBV12-4 and TRBJ1-1; 7 bases agree with TRBD1. The CDR3 has 11 residues. With 7 bases clipped from V and 7 bases from J, the junction kept 3 bases outside the gene matches.

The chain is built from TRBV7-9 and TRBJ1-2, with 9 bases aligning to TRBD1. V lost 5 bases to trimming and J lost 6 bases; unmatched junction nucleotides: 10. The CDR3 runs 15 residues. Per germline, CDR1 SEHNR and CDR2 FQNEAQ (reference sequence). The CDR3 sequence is CASSLTGTGYNGYTF. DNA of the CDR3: TGTGCCAGCAGCCTAACCGGGACAGGGTACAATGGCTACACCTTC.

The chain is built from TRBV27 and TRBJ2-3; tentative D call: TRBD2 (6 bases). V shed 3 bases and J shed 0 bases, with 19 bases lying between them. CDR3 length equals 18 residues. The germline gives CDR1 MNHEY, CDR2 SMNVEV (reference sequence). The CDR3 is CASSLVRGLLSSTDTQYF. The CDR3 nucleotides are TGTGCCAGCAGTTTGGTCCGGGGACTCCTTAGTAGCACAGATACGCAGTATTTT.

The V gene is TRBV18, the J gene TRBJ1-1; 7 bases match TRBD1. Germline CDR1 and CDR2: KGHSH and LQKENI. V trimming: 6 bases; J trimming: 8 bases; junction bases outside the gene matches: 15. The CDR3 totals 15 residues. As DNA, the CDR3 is TGTGCCAGCTCGCTAGGGACAGCGCTTGGCTCGGAAGCTTTCTTT. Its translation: CASSLGTALGSEAFF.

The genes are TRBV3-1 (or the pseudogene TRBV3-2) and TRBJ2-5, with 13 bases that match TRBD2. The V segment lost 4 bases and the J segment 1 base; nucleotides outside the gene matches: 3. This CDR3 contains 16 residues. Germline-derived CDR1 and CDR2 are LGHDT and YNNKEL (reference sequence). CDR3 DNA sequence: TGTGCCAGCAGCCCTGGGACTAGCGGGGCCCAAGAGACCCAGTACTTC. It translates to CASSPGTSGAQETQYF.

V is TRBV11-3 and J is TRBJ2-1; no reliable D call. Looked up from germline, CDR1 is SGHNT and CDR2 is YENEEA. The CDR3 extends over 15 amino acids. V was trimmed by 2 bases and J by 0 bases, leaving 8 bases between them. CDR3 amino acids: CASSLTFSSYNEQFF. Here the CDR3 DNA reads TGTGCCAGCAGCTTAACCTTTAGCTCCTACAATGAGCAGTTCTTC.

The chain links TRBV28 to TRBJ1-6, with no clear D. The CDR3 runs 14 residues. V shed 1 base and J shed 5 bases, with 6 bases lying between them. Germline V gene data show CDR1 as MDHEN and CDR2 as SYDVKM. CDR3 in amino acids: CASSLFLDNSPLHF. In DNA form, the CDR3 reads TGTGCCAGCAGTTTATTCCTAGATAATTCACCCCTCCACTTT. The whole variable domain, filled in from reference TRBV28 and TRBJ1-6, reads DVKVTQSSRYLVKRTGEKVFLECVQDMDHENMFWYRQDPGLGLRLIYFSYDVKMKEKGDIPEGYSVSREKKERFSLILESASTNQTSMYLCASSLFLDNSPLHFGNGTRLTVT.

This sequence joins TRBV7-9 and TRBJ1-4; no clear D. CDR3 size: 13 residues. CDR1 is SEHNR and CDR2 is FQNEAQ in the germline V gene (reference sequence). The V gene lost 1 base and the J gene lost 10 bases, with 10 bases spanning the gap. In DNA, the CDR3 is TGTGCCAGCAGCTTAGACCCCAACAGAAAACTGTTTTTT. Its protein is CASSLDPNRKLFF.

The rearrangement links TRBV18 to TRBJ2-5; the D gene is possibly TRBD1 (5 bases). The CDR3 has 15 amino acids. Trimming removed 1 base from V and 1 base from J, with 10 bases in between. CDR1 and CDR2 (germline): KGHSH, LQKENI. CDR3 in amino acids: CASSPLRQGQETQYF. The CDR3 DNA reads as TGTGCCAGCTCACCACTACGGCAGGGCCAAGAGACCCAGTACTTC. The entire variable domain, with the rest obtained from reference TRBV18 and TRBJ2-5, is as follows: NAGVMQNPRHLVRRRGQEARLRCSPMKGHSHVYWYRQLPEEGLKFMVYLQKENIIDESGMPKERFSAEFPKEGPSILRIQQVVRGDSAAYFCASSPLRQGQETQYFGPGTRLLVL.

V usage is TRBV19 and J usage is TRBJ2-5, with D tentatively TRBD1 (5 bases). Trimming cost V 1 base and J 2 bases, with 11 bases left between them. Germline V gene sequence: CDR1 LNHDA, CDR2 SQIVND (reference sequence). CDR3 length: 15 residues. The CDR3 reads CASSIGKRGQETQYF. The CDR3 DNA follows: TGTGCCAGTAGTATAGGAAAAAGGGGACAAGAGACCCAGTACTTC.

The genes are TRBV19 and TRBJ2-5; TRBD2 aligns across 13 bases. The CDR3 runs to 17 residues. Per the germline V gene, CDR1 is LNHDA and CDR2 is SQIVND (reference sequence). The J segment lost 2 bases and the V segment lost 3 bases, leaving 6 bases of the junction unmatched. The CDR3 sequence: CASSIIRLAGGQETQYF. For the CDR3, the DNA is TGTGCCAGTAGTATCATTCGACTAGCGGGGGGACAAGAGACCCAGTACTTC.

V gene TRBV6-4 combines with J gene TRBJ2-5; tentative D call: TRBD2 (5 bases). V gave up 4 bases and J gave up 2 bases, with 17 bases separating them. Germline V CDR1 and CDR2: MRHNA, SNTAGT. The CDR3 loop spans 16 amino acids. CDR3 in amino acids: CASSVWCGPRQETQYF. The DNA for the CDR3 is TGTGCCAGCAGTGTTTGGTGCGGGCCCCGGCAAGAGACCCAGTACTTC.

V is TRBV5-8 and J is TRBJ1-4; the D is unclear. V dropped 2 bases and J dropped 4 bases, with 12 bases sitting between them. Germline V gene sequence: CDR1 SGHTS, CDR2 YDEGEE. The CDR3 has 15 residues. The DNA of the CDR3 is TGTGCCAGCAGCTTTCGTAGGCAGCGTAATGAAAAACTGTTTTTT. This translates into CASSFRRQRNEKLFF.